Sequencing of this T cell receptor beta chain was carried out in a study of T cell clonality in common variable immunodeficiency. This table comes from immunoSEQ multiplex PCR, and its TCRdb copy is limited to in-frame clones, with some not included. The sample gives 40,000 to 50,000 clones, none seen only once, and the top ten clones hold about 9.4%. The CDR3 runs 17 residues. V lost 3 bases, J lost 2 bases, and 14 bases lay in between. Germline assignment: CDR1 SGHVS and CDR2 FQNEAQ. Findings of the study overall: In common variable immunodeficiency, TCR beta chains reportedly carried fewer deletions and N-nucleotide insertions. Shared TCRbeta clones were fewer between CVID subjects than controls. TCRbeta clonality was increased in CVID versus healthy controls. The cause of increased CVID clonality remains unclear without subpopulation sequencing.

This clone was seen many times. Its specificity is unknown. The CDR3 extends 3 residues past the end of the read, so its final part is completed from the germline J gene. The sequenced material came from peripheral blood mononuclear cells. V and J are TRBV7-8 and TRBJ2-6; D remains unclear. The TCR was taken from a person aged 18 to 75 in good health. The CDR3 DNA, read in part, is TGTGCCAGCAGCTTCTCTGCGGCCTGGACTGGGGCCAACGTC. Amino acids: CASSFSAAWTGANV. The CDR3 in full is CASSFSAAWTGANVLTF.